The rows below give T cell receptor beta chains drawn from one sample of a study of blood T cell repertoires in COVID-19. The protocol was immunoSEQ multiplex PCR, while the TCRdb copy is restricted to in-frame clones and leaves out a portion. There are fewer than 75,000 clones in the sample; 80% to 90% occur only once, and around 8% lies in the top ten. What was sequenced was peripheral blood. The receptors here all came from a man in his forties or fifties with active COVID-19. CDR3s include the opening cysteine and the closing phenylalanine or tryptophan. Each record gives: CDR3 DNA, CDR3 protein, V gene, clone size, D gene, J gene. The D gene is left open where the match is weak. Where a row states a size, it is once, few, many or the class of an expanded clone; other rows omit it.

CDR3nt: TGTGCCAGCAGCTCTAGCGGTACTAGCACAGATACGCAGTATTTT
CDR3aa: CASSSSGTSTDTQYF
v_gene: TRBV7-2
abundance: .
d_gene: TRBD2
j_gene: TRBJ2-3

CDR3nt: TGTGCCAGCAGCGGTTCTAACTATGGCTACACCTTC
CDR3aa: CASSGSNYGYTF
v_gene: TRBV6-5
abundance: .
d_gene: .
j_gene: TRBJ1-2

CDR3nt: TGTGCCAGCTCACCTTCCGGGACTAATGCTCGCTACACCTTC
CDR3aa: CASSPSGTNARYTF
v_gene: TRBV18
abundance: .
d_gene: .
j_gene: TRBJ1-2

CDR3nt: TGTGCCAGCAGGACATCCGGGGGGTCCGATGGTCAGCCCCAGCATTTT
CDR3aa: CASRTSGGSDGQPQHF
v_gene: TRBV28
abundance: .
d_gene: .
j_gene: TRBJ1-5

CDR3nt: TGCGCCAGCAGCCAAGAGCCGGGGGGCGGCACCTACAATGAGCAGTTCTTC
CDR3aa: CASSQEPGGGTYNEQFF
v_gene: TRBV4-3
abundance: .
d_gene: .
j_gene: TRBJ2-1

CDR3nt: TGCGCCAGCAGCCAAGGATCACAGGGTGGCGGCTACACCTTC
CDR3aa: CASSQGSQGGGYTF
v_gene: TRBV4-3
abundance: once
d_gene: .
j_gene: TRBJ1-2

CDR3nt: TGTGCCAGTAGTACCCAAATGAACACTGAAGCTTTCTTT
CDR3aa: CASSTQMNTEAFF
v_gene: TRBV19
abundance: .
d_gene: .
j_gene: TRBJ1-1

CDR3nt: TGTGCCAGCAGCTTATCGCGGGATGAAGCTTTCTTT
CDR3aa: CASSLSRDEAFF
v_gene: TRBV7-9
abundance: once
d_gene: .
j_gene: TRBJ1-1

CDR3nt: TGCAGCGTTCGAGCAGGGGAGCCCTACGAGCAGTACTTC
CDR3aa: CSVRAGEPYEQYF
v_gene: TRBV29-1
abundance: once
d_gene: .
j_gene: TRBJ2-7

CDR3nt: TGTGCCAGCGGAAAGACAGGGAATAGCAATCAGCCCCAGCATTTT
CDR3aa: CASGKTGNSNQPQHF
v_gene: TRBV2
abundance: .
d_gene: TRBD1
j_gene: TRBJ1-5

CDR3nt: TGTGCCACCAAGAACAGGGTCGGGCATCAGCCCCAGCATTTT
CDR3aa: CATKNRVGHQPQHF
v_gene: TRBV28
abundance: .
d_gene: .
j_gene: TRBJ1-5

CDR3nt: TGTGCCAGCAGAACAGGGGGCAATGGCTACACCTTC
CDR3aa: CASRTGGNGYTF
v_gene: TRBV28
abundance: once
d_gene: TRBD1
j_gene: TRBJ1-2

CDR3nt: TGTGCCAGCAGCCCGACAGGGGTGAACACTGAAGCTTTCTTT
CDR3aa: CASSPTGVNTEAFF
v_gene: TRBV7-8
abundance: .
d_gene: TRBD1
j_gene: TRBJ1-1

CDR3nt: TGTGCCAGCAGCAAAGATGAGGGGACAGGGGTTAGAAGGGGAAACACCATATATTTT
CDR3aa: CASSKDEGTGVRRGNTIYF
v_gene: TRBV21-1
abundance: .
d_gene: .
j_gene: TRBJ1-3

CDR3nt: TGCGCCAGCAGGCCCGGGCCAGGGGAGTATGATACGCAGTATTTT
CDR3aa: CASRPGPGEYDTQYF
v_gene: TRBV5-1
abundance: .
d_gene: .
j_gene: TRBJ2-3

CDR3nt: TGTGCCAGGGCGGGACTAGCGGGACGAAGCTCCTACGAGCAGTACTTC
CDR3aa: CARAGLAGRSSYEQYF
v_gene: TRBV7-6
abundance: .
d_gene: TRBD2
j_gene: TRBJ2-7

CDR3nt: TGTGCCAGCAGCTTACCCCTGAGTGCCGGGGAGCTGTTTTTT
CDR3aa: CASSLPLSAGELFF
v_gene: TRBV7-2
abundance: once
d_gene: .
j_gene: TRBJ2-2

CDR3nt: TGTGCCAGCAGGCCCGGCGACTACGATTCACCCCTCCACTTT
CDR3aa: CASRPGDYDSPLHF
v_gene: TRBV6-5
abundance: .
d_gene: .
j_gene: TRBJ1-6

CDR3nt: TGTGCCAGCAGTTCAGACCCGAGGAGGACTGGGGCCAACGTCCTGACTTTC
CDR3aa: CASSSDPRRTGANVLTF
v_gene: TRBV27
abundance: .
d_gene: .
j_gene: TRBJ2-6

CDR3nt: TGCGCCAGCAGCCCGAATCTTCGAAGACAAGGAGAGACCCAGTACTTC
CDR3aa: CASSPNLRRQGETQYF
v_gene: TRBV5-1
abundance: .
d_gene: .
j_gene: TRBJ2-5

CDR3nt: TGTGCCAGCAGTGTACAGGGGACTGACGAAAAACTGTTTTTT
CDR3aa: CASSVQGTDEKLFF
v_gene: TRBV2
abundance: .
d_gene: TRBD1
j_gene: TRBJ1-4

CDR3nt: TGTGCCAGCAGTGAAGGACTAGCGGGACCTCTCGGCTACGAGCAGTACTTC
CDR3aa: CASSEGLAGPLGYEQYF
v_gene: TRBV6-1
abundance: .
d_gene: TRBD2
j_gene: TRBJ2-7

CDR3nt: TGTGCCATCAGGGGACAAACCCAAGAGACCCAGTACTTC
CDR3aa: CAIRGQTQETQYF
v_gene: TRBV10-3
abundance: .
d_gene: .
j_gene: TRBJ2-5

CDR3nt: TGTGCCACCAGTCCCGCCGGGACAGCAAGCAACTATGGCTACACCTTC
CDR3aa: CATSPAGTASNYGYTF
v_gene: TRBV24-1
abundance: .
d_gene: TRBD1
j_gene: TRBJ1-2

CDR3nt: TGTGCCAGCAGTTTGCAGGGAATCGTGTCTGGGGCCAACGTCCTGACTTTC
CDR3aa: CASSLQGIVSGANVLTF
v_gene: TRBV28
abundance: .
d_gene: .
j_gene: TRBJ2-6

CDR3nt: TGCGCCAGCAGCTTGGCCGGGCGAGCGGGAGGGGAAGAGACCCAGTACTTC
CDR3aa: CASSLAGRAGGEETQYF
v_gene: TRBV5-1
abundance: .
d_gene: TRBD2
j_gene: TRBJ2-5

CDR3nt: TGTGCCAGCAGCTTAGTAGCGGGAGTGAACACTGAAGCTTTCTTT
CDR3aa: CASSLVAGVNTEAFF
v_gene: TRBV7-8
abundance: .
d_gene: .
j_gene: TRBJ1-1

CDR3nt: TGTGCCAGCACTTCAGACCCTAGCGTAGAGACCCAGTACTTC
CDR3aa: CASTSDPSVETQYF
v_gene: TRBV2
abundance: .
d_gene: .
j_gene: TRBJ2-5

CDR3nt: TGTGCCAGCAGCTTACTCGGGAGCTCCTATAATTCACCCCTCCACTTT
CDR3aa: CASSLLGSSYNSPLHF
v_gene: TRBV11-1
abundance: .
d_gene: .
j_gene: TRBJ1-6

CDR3nt: TGTGCCAGCAGTCCTTCTTGGGGAGGCTATGGCTACACCTTC
CDR3aa: CASSPSWGGYGYTF
v_gene: TRBV27
abundance: once
d_gene: .
j_gene: TRBJ1-2

CDR3nt: TGTGCCACCAGTGATTTTGGGCAGGGCCTGCGGCCCCAGCATTTT
CDR3aa: CATSDFGQGLRPQHF
v_gene: TRBV24-1
abundance: .
d_gene: .
j_gene: TRBJ1-5

CDR3nt: TGTGCCAGCAGTTACGGGGGGGCCACAGATACGCAGTATTTT
CDR3aa: CASSYGGATDTQYF
v_gene: TRBV6-6
abundance: once
d_gene: .
j_gene: TRBJ2-3

CDR3nt: TGCGCCAGCAGCTCCTCGGGACAGGCTCCGAATGAAAAACTGTTTTTT
CDR3aa: CASSSSGQAPNEKLFF
v_gene: TRBV5-1
abundance: .
d_gene: TRBD1
j_gene: TRBJ1-4

CDR3nt: TGTGCCAGCAGCTCGGACAGGGTTAGAAACACTGAAGCTTTCTTT
CDR3aa: CASSSDRVRNTEAFF
v_gene: TRBV7-6
abundance: .
d_gene: TRBD1
j_gene: TRBJ1-1

CDR3nt: TGTGCCAGCAGCTTGAGGGACTCTGGAAACACCATATATTTT
CDR3aa: CASSLRDSGNTIYF
v_gene: TRBV7-9
abundance: .
d_gene: .
j_gene: TRBJ1-3

CDR3nt: TGTGCCAGCAGCAAAGCCGGGACAGAAACCTACAATGAGCAGTTCTTC
CDR3aa: CASSKAGTETYNEQFF
v_gene: TRBV21-1
abundance: .
d_gene: .
j_gene: TRBJ2-1

CDR3nt: TGTGCCATCAGTGAGTGGAGGAACACTGAAGCTTTCTTT
CDR3aa: CAISEWRNTEAFF
v_gene: TRBV10-3
abundance: .
d_gene: .
j_gene: TRBJ1-1